Below, 9 T cell receptor beta chains from the same sample are listed, as sequenced in a study of Ad26.COV2.S vaccination and SARS-CoV-2 variants. Treatment indicated: about 20 received Ad26.COV2.S at low or high dose, single or two shots; roughly five received placebo; per-sample allocation not given. The investigators took samples on day 63 after the first vaccine or placebo injection. TCRdb's table, derived via immunoSEQ multiplex PCR, lists solely in-frame clones and lacks some. Among about 350,000 clones listed, about 87% were seen once. Sequencing was performed on peripheral blood, taken in a trial of Ad26.COV2.S vaccine versus placebo. The receptors originated from a person aged 18 to 65 who received the Ad26.COV2.S COVID-19 vaccine or a placebo.

V usage is TRBV27 and J usage is TRBJ2-7, with D possibly called TRBD1 or TRBD2 (5 bases each). The CDR3 covers 14 residues. Per the germline V gene, CDR1 is MNHEY and CDR2 is SMNVEV (reference sequence). Trimming removed 2 bases from V and 2 bases from J, with 10 bases in between. The CDR3, as DNA: TGTGCCAGCAGTTTAGGGGGTGCGACCTACGAGCAGTACTTC. The encoded protein is CASSLGGATYEQYF.

This clone was picked up one time. This chain links TRBV29-1 with TRBJ1-2; 8 bases match TRBD1. Unmatched junction bases numbered 12, after V lost 7 bases and J lost 8 bases. The CDR3 has 13 amino acids. Germline V CDR1 and CDR2: SQVTM, ANQGSEA. CDR3 in DNA: TGCAGCGCGTCCAGGGGGCGCGTGATAGGCTACACCTTC. It encodes CSASRGRVIGYTF.

The chain links TRBV10-3 to TRBJ1-1; 8 nucleotides align to TRBD1. Looked up from germline, CDR1 is ENHRY and CDR2 is SYGVKD. This CDR3 is built from 13 residues. J was trimmed by 2 bases and V by 10 bases; bases with no gene match: 6. This CDR3 reads CATEDRENTEAFF. CDR3 in DNA: TGTGCCACAGAGGACAGGGAAAACACTGAAGCTTTCTTT.

This chain uses TRBV6-2 or TRBV6-3 with TRBJ1-1; D call uncertain. V shed 0 bases and J shed 4 bases, with 15 bases lying between them. The CDR3 runs to 16 residues. CDR1 is MNHEY and CDR2 is SVGEGT in the germline V gene. CDR3 protein: CASSYSKYRKGTEAFF. The CDR3 nucleotides are TGTGCCAGCAGTTACTCGAAATACCGTAAAGGCACTGAAGCTTTCTTT.

Concerning this clone: Distinct nucleotide sequences in the sample also encode this CDR3. The V gene is TRBV5-1, the J gene TRBJ1-2; weak D call: TRBD1 (6 bases). CDR1 and CDR2 (germline): SGHRS, YFSETQ. Trimming removed 4 bases at V and 5 bases at J, with 9 bases between. This CDR3 contains 12 residues. CDR3 residues: CASSPDSYGYTF. Written as DNA, the CDR3 is TGCGCCAGCAGCCCGGACAGTTATGGCTACACCTTC.

Comment on this clone: The sample carries other DNA sequences with the same CDR3. The chain uses TRBV28 and TRBJ2-2; D gene uncertain. CDR1 and CDR2 (germline): MDHEN, SYDVKM. The CDR3 consists of 12 residues. The V gene lost 3 bases and the J gene lost 5 bases, with 4 bases spanning the gap. CDR3 sequence: CASSLRTGELFF. The CDR3 bases are TGTGCCAGCAGTTTGAGAACCGGGGAGCTGTTTTTT.

The CDR3 bases are TGTGCCAGCAGCTTAGGCGCCGGGCAGGGGTCTGGCTACACCTTC. Translated, it gives CASSLGAGQGSGYTF. V usage is TRBV7-3 and J usage is TRBJ1-2, with D possibly being TRBD1 (6 bases). Germline CDR1 is SGHTA and CDR2 is FQGTGA. The CDR3 is made up of 15 amino acids. Trimming removed 2 bases at V and 7 bases at J, with 17 bases between.

The rearrangement uses TRBV5-6 and TRBJ2-1, with D perhaps TRBD2 (6 bases). Per the germline V gene, CDR1 is SGHDT and CDR2 is YYEEEE. V lost 4 bases, J lost 10 bases, and 12 bases lay in between. The CDR3 sequence is 12 residues long. The CDR3: CASSGGSWEQFF. For the CDR3, the DNA is TGTGCCAGCAGCGGGGGGAGTTGGGAGCAGTTCTTC.

This chain links TRBV3-1 (or the pseudogene TRBV3-2) with TRBJ1-5; D is possibly TRBD1 (5 bases). The CDR3 is 14 residues long. Trimming shortened V by 0 bases and J by 10 bases, and 13 bases separated the two germline ends. In germline, CDR1 is LGHDT, CDR2 YNNKEL (reference sequence). The CDR3: CASSQDRGPGPQHF. The CDR3 region has the DNA TGTGCCAGCAGCCAAGATCGGGGCCCAGGACCCCAGCATTTT.